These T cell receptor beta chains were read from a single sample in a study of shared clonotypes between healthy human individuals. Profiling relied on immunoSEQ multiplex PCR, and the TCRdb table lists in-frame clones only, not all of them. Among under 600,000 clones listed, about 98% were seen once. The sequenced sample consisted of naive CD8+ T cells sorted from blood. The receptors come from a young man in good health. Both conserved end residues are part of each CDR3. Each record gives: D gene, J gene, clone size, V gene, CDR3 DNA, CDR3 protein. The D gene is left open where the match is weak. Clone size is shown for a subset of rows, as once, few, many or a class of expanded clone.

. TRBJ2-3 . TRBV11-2 TGTGCCAGCAGATCCGTTTTAGATACGCAGTATTTT CASRSVLDTQYF
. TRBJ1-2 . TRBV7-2 TGTGCCATGCCGGCGGGGGACAACTATGGCTACACCTTC CAMPAGDNYGYTF
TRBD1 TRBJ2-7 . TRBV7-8 TGTGCCAGCAGCCCGGGACAGACACTAGTCCACGAGCAGTACTTC CASSPGQTLVHEQYF
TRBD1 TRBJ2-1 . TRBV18 TGTGCCAGCTCACCTCGGGACAGCTCCTACAATGAGCAGTTCTTC CASSPRDSSYNEQFF
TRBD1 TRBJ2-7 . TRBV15 TGTGCCACCAGCAGAGATAAGTTTGACAGGGATGACGAGCAGTACTTC CATSRDKFDRDDEQYF
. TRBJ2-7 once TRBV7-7 TGTGCTAGCAGCCCTGGACTGGACACCTACGAGCAGTACTTC CASSPGLDTYEQYF
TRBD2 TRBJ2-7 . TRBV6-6 TGTGCCAGCAGTTACTCTGGCGGGAGGGTGTCTTACGAGCAGTACTTC CASSYSGGRVSYEQYF
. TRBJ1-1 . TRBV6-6 TGTGCCAGCAGTTACTCGGATGGTGAAGCTTTCTTT CASSYSDGEAFF
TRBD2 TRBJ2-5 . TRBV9 TGTGCCAGCAGCGTAGATGGGACTAACCAAGAGACCCAGTACTTC CASSVDGTNQETQYF
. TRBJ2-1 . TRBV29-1 TGCAGCGTTGAAGAGCCGGCGGGTGGGTCCTACAATGAGCAGTTCTTC CSVEEPAGGSYNEQFF
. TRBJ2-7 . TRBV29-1 TGCAGCGTTGAAGAGGACGGGATGGGCTACGAGCAGTACTTC CSVEEDGMGYEQYF
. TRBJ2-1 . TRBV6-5 TGTGCCAGCAGTCGTAGTACCGGGGCCTACAATGAGCAGTTCTTC CASSRSTGAYNEQFF
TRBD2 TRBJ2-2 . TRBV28 TGTGCCAGCAGTTTCCCCCAGGGAGCGGGAGGGGAGAGGGACACCGGGGAGCTGTTTTTT CASSFPQGAGGERDTGELFF
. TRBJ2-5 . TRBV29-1 TGCAGCGCCTTTTCAGAGACCCAGTACTTC CSAFSETQYF
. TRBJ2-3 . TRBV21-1 TGTGCCAGCAGCAAAATGAGGGCGGGAGTAGGGTTCACAGATACGCAGTATTTT CASSKMRAGVGFTDTQYF
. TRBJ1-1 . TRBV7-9 TGTGCCAGCAGCGGCCGACAGGCCATGAACACTGAAGCTTTCTTT CASSGRQAMNTEAFF
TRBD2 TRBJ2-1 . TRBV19 TGTGCCAGTAGTCCGTCCGGGACTAGCGATGAGCAGTTCTTC CASSPSGTSDEQFF
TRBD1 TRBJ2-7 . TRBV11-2 TGTGCCAGCAGCTTGACAGGGTTCGAGCAGTACTTC CASSLTGFEQYF
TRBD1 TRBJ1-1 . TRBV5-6 TGTGCCAGCAGCTCGCCTGTCAGGGCAGGGGGCACTGAAGCTTTCTTT CASSSPVRAGGTEAFF